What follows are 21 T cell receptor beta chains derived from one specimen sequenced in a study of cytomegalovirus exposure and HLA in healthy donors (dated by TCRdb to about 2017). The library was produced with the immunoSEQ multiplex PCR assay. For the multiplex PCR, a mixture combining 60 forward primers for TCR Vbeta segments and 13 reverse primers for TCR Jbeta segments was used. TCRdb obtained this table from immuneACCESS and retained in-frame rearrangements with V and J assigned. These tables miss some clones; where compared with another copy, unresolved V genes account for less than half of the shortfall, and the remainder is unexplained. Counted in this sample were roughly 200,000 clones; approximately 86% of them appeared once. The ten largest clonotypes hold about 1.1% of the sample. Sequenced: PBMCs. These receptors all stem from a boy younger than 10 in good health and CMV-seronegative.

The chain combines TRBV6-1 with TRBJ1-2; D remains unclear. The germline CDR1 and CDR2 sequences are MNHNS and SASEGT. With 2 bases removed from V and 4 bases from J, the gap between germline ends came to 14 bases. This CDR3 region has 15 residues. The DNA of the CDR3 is TGTGCCAGCAGTGAATTGCCGACTTTACCCTATGGCTACACCTTC. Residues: CASSELPTLPYGYTF.

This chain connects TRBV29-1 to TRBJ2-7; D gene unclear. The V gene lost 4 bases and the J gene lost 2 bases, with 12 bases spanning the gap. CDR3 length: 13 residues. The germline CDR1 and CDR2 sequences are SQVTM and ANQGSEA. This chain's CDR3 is CSVVGSPTYEQYF. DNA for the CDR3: TGCAGCGTTGTGGGCAGTCCGACCTACGAGCAGTACTTC.

The CDR3 loop reads CASSDQGQQETQYF. The CDR3 DNA reads TGTGCCAGCAGCGACCAGGGACAGCAAGAGACCCAGTACTTC. The rearrangement uses TRBV13 and TRBJ2-5, with 7 bases that match TRBD1. Germline V lookup: CDR1 PRHDT, CDR2 FYEKMQ (reference sequence). V gave up 5 bases and J gave up 2 bases; unmatched junction bases: 5. The CDR3 is 14 amino acids.

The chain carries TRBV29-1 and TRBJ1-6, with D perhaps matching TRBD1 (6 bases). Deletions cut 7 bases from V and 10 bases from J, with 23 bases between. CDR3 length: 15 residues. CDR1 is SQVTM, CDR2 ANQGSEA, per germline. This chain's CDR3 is CSADPNREKGSPLHF. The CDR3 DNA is TGCAGCGCTGACCCGAACAGGGAAAAGGGATCACCCCTCCACTTT.

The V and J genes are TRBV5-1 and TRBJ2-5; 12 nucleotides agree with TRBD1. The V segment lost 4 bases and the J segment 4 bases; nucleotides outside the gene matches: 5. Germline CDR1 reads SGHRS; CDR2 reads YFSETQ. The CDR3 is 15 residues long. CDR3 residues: CASSGTGGWGETQYF. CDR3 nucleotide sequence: TGCGCCAGCAGCGGGACAGGGGGCTGGGGAGAGACCCAGTACTTC.

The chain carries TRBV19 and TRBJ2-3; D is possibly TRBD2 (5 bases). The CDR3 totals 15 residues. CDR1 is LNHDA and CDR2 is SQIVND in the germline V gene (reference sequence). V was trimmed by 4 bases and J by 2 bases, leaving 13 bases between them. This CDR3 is CASSTSGRNTDTQYF. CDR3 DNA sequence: TGTGCCAGTAGTACCAGCGGACGGAACACAGATACGCAGTATTTT.

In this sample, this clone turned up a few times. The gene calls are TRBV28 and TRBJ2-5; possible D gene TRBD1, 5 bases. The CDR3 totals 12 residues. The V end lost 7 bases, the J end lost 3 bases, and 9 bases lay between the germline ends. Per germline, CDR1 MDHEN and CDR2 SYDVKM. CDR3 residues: CASKETEETQYF. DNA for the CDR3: TGTGCCAGCAAGGAGACAGAAGAGACCCAGTACTTC.

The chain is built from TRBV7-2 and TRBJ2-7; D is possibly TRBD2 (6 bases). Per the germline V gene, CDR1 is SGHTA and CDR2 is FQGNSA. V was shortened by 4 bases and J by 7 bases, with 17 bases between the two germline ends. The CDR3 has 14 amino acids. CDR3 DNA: TGTGCCAGCAGCTCAACCCCGGGGGTCGTGGAGCAGTACTTC. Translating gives CASSSTPGVVEQYF.

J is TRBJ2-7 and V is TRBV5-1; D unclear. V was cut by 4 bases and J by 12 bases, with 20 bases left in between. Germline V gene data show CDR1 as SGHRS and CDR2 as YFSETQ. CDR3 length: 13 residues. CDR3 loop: CASSPLGPYARYF. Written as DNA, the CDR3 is TGCGCCAGCAGCCCCCTGGGCCCCTACGCGCGGTACTTC. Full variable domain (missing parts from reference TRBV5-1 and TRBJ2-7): KAGVTQTPRYLIKTRGQQVTLSCSPISGHRSVSWYQQTPGQGLQFLFEYFSETQRNKGNFPGRFSGRQFSNSRSEMNVSTLELGDSALYLCASSPLGPYARYFGPGTRLTVT.

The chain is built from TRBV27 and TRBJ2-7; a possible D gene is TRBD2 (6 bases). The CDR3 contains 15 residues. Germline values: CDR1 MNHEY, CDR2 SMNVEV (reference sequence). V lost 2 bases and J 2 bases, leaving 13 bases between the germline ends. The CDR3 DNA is TGTGCCAGCAGTTTAAGGGTATCGGGGGCCTACGAGCAGTACTTC. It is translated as CASSLRVSGAYEQYF.

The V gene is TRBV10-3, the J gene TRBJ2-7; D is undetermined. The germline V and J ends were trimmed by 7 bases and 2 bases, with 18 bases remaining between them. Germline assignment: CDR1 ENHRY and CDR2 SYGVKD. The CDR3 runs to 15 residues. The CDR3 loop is CAINTFPDGPYEQYF. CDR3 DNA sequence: TGTGCCATCAATACATTTCCCGATGGCCCCTACGAGCAGTACTTC.

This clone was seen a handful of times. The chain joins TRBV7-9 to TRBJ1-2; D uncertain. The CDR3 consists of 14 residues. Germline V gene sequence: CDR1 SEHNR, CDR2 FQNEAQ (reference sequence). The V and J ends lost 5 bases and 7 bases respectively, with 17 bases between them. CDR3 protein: CASSPHSGEGGYTF. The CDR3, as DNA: TGTGCCAGCAGCCCACACTCCGGAGAGGGTGGCTACACCTTC.

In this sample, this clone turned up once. CDR3 residues: CASSTRAVNTEAFF. CDR3 coding DNA: TGTGCCAGTAGTACCAGGGCAGTGAACACTGAAGCTTTCTTT. The V and J genes are TRBV19 and TRBJ1-1; perhaps TRBD1 as D (5 bases). CDR1 is LNHDA, CDR2 SQIVND, per germline (reference sequence). V was trimmed by 4 bases and J by 0 bases, leaving 9 bases between them. The CDR3 sequence is 14 residues long.

Written as DNA, the CDR3 is TGTGCCAGCAGCTTGGTTATAGCGGGTCCCTACGAGCAGTACTTC. Translating gives CASSLVIAGPYEQYF. The chain couples TRBV5-6 to TRBJ2-7, with TRBD2 matching 7 bases. CDR1 is SGHDT, CDR2 YYEEEE, per germline. V shed 0 bases, J shed 2 bases, and the junction held 5 bases outside the gene matches. This CDR3 has 15 residues.

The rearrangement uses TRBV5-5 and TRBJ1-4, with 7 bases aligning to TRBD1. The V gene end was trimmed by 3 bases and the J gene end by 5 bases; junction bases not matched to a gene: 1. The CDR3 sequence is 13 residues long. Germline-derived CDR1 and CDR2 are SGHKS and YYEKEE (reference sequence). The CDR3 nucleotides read TGTGCCAGCAGCTCACAGGGGAATGAAAAACTGTTTTTT. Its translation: CASSSQGNEKLFF.

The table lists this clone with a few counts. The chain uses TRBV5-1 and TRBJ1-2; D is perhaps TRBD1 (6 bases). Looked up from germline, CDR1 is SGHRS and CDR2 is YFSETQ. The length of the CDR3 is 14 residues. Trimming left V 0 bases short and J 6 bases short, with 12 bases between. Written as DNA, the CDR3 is TGCGCCAGCAGCTTGGCAGGGGCGATAGATGGCTACACCTTC. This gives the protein CASSLAGAIDGYTF. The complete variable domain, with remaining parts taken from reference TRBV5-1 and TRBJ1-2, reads KAGVTQTPRYLIKTRGQQVTLSCSPISGHRSVSWYQQTPGQGLQFLFEYFSETQRNKGNFPGRFSGRQFSNSRSEMNVSTLELGDSALYLCASSLAGAIDGYTFGSGTRLTVV.

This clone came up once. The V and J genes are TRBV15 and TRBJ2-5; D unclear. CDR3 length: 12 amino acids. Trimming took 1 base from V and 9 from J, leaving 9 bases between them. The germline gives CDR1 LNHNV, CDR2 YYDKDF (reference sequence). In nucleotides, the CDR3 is TGTGCCACCAGCAGAGTGTCCCTCCCCCAGTACTTC. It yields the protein CATSRVSLPQYF.

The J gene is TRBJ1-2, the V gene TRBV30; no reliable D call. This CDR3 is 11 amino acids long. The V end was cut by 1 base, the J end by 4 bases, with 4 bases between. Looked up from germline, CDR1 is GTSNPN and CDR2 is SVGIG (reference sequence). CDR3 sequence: CAWSGAYGYTF. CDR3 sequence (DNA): TGTGCCTGGAGTGGGGCCTATGGCTACACCTTC.

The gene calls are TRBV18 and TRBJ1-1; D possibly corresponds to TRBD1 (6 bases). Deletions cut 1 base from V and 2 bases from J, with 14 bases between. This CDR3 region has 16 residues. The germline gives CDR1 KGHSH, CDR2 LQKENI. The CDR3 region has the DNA TGTGCCAGCTCACCACTGGACAGTGCTTATAACACTGAAGCTTTCTTT. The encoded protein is CASSPLDSAYNTEAFF. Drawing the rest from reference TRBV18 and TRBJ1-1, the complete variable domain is NAGVMQNPRHLVRRRGQEARLRCSPMKGHSHVYWYRQLPEEGLKFMVYLQKENIIDESGMPKERFSAEFPKEGPSILRIQQVVRGDSAAYFCASSPLDSAYNTEAFFGQGTRLTVV.

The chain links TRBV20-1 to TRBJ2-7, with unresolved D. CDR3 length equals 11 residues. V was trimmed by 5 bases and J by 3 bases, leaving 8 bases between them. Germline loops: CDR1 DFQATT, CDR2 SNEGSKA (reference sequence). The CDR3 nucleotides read TGCAGTGCTCCTAGTCTCTACGAGCAGTACTTC. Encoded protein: CSAPSLYEQYF.

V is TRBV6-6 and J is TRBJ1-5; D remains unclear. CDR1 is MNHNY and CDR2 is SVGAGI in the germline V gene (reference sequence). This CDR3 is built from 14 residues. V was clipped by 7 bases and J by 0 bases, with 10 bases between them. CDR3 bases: TGTGCCAGCAAGACGGACTATAGCAATCAGCCCCAGCATTTT. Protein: CASKTDYSNQPQHF.